The clone carrying this T cell receptor beta chain was seen once. Its cognate antigen is unknown. Assay: immunoSEQ multiplex PCR; the TCRdb copy retains only in-frame clones and omits some. The sample has about 90,000 clones, about 87% seen once. The data derive from a study of graft-versus-host responses after intestinal transplantation. Points from the study as a whole: Researchers found peak circulating GvH clone levels linked to early post-transplant HvG declines.

V lost 4 bases to trimming and J lost 4 bases; unmatched junction nucleotides: 10. From germline, CDR1 is SGHTA and CDR2 FQGNSA. The CDR3 loop spans 17 amino acids. This TCR derives from a human donor who was the organ donor for an intestinal transplant. Sample: unstimulated CD4+ T cells sorted from spleen or lymph node cells, taken before transplant. The rearrangement uses TRBV7-2 and TRBJ2-3, with TRBD2 matching 11 bases. DNA for the CDR3: TGTGCCAGCAGCTATTACCAACTAGCGGGAGTGGCAGATACGCAGTATTTT. Protein sequence: CASSYYQLAGVADTQYF.